A selection of T cell receptor beta chains follows, all from one sample in a study of T cell repertoires in cytomegalovirus infection. For these TCRs, the target antigens are not known. One entry per CDR3 protein, called by TCRdb with MiXCR from the reads. The sample has tens of thousands of distinct CDR3 sequences, over 15% seen once. Source: CD8+ T cells from cultured PBMCs, taken from culture after CMV antigen stimulation. The receptors come from a human donor in good health (CMV status not recorded). Some clones in this sample may be carry-over from other donors' samples. Both conserved end residues are part of each CDR3. D genes are given only for firm matches. Expanded clones get a size class; other rows say once, few or many, or leave the size out.

v_gene: TRBV7-9; j_gene: TRBJ2-2; abundance: many; d_gene: -; CDR3aa: CASSPRMAANTGELFF; CDR3nt: TGTGCCAGCAGCCCACGGATGGCAGCGAACACCGGGGAGCTGTTTTTT
v_gene: TRBV7-2; j_gene: TRBJ1-2; abundance: few; d_gene: -; CDR3aa: CASSLAGPGGSNYGYTF; CDR3nt: TGTGCCAGCAGCTTAGCGGGACCCGGGGGAAGTAACTATGGCTACACCTTC
v_gene: TRBV7-2; j_gene: TRBJ2-1; abundance: few; d_gene: -; CDR3aa: CASSLVGVEQFF; CDR3nt: TGTGCCAGCAGCTTAGTTGGGGTTGAGCAGTTCTTC
v_gene: TRBV7-6; j_gene: TRBJ2-7; abundance: -; d_gene: TRBD1; CDR3aa: CASSSRQGRTYEQYF; CDR3nt: TGTGCCAGCAGCTCGCGACAGGGGCGAACCTACGAGCAGTACTTC
v_gene: TRBV28; j_gene: TRBJ2-5; abundance: -; d_gene: TRBD2; CDR3aa: CASSLFTGLAGAQETQYF; CDR3nt: TGTGCCAGCAGTTTGTTTACCGGACTAGCGGGCGCACAAGAGACCCAGTACTTC
v_gene: TRBV7-2; j_gene: TRBJ2-3; abundance: -; d_gene: -; CDR3aa: CASSLEPRASTDTQYF; CDR3nt: TGTGCCAGCAGCTTAGAGCCCAGAGCTAGCACAGATACGCAGTATTTT
v_gene: TRBV27; j_gene: TRBJ2-7; abundance: -; d_gene: -; CDR3aa: CASSQTPTYEQYF; CDR3nt: TGTGCCAGCAGCCAAACTCCAACCTACGAGCAGTACTTC
v_gene: TRBV18; j_gene: TRBJ2-7; abundance: few; d_gene: -; CDR3aa: CASSPRTSYEQYF; CDR3nt: TGTGCCAGCTCACCACGGACATCCTACGAGCAGTACTTC
v_gene: TRBV4-1; j_gene: TRBJ2-5; abundance: -; d_gene: -; CDR3aa: CASSDQGGETQYF; CDR3nt: TGCGCCAGCAGCGACCAGGGAGGAGAGACCCAGTACTTC
v_gene: TRBV12-3/TRBV12-4; j_gene: TRBJ1-4; abundance: -; d_gene: -; CDR3aa: CASSSRGGIEKLFF; CDR3nt: TGTGCCAGCTCTTCCCGCGGGGGCATCGAAAAACTGTTTTTT
v_gene: TRBV27; j_gene: TRBJ2-7; abundance: -; d_gene: TRBD1; CDR3aa: CASGQGPYEQYF; CDR3nt: TGTGCCAGCGGACAGGGTCCCTACGAGCAGTACTTC
v_gene: TRBV4-3; j_gene: TRBJ1-5; abundance: -; d_gene: -; CDR3aa: CASSQDPRGGSNQPQHF; CDR3nt: TGCGCCAGCAGCCAAGACCCCAGGGGTGGGAGCAATCAGCCCCAGCATTTT
v_gene: TRBV7-2; j_gene: TRBJ2-6; abundance: few; d_gene: -; CDR3aa: CASSLGRPQVTGANVLTF; CDR3nt: TGTGCCAGCAGCTTAGGCCGGCCCCAGGTTACTGGGGCCAACGTCCTGACTTTC
v_gene: TRBV13; j_gene: TRBJ2-6; abundance: few; d_gene: -; CDR3aa: CASSNTAASGANVLTF; CDR3nt: TGTGCCAGCAGCAACACCGCGGCCTCTGGGGCCAACGTCCTGACTTTC
v_gene: TRBV7-2; j_gene: TRBJ2-1; abundance: few; d_gene: TRBD2; CDR3aa: CASSYSGRATYNEQFF; CDR3nt: TGTGCCAGCAGTTATAGCGGGAGGGCCACCTACAATGAGCAGTTCTTC
v_gene: TRBV7-6; j_gene: TRBJ2-3; abundance: -; d_gene: -; CDR3aa: CASSSTPSRTDTQYF; CDR3nt: TGTGCCAGCAGTTCGACCCCTTCGAGGACAGATACGCAGTATTTT
v_gene: TRBV6-1; j_gene: TRBJ1-1; abundance: -; d_gene: -; CDR3aa: CASSAQTGGGTEAFF; CDR3nt: TGTGCCAGCAGTGCGCAGACAGGAGGCGGCACTGAAGCTTTCTTT
v_gene: TRBV7-9; j_gene: TRBJ1-5; abundance: -; d_gene: -; CDR3aa: CASSFEGLEQPQHF; CDR3nt: TGTGCCAGCAGCTTCGAGGGCCTCGAACAGCCCCAGCATTTT
v_gene: TRBV5-1; j_gene: TRBJ2-3; abundance: few; d_gene: -; CDR3aa: CASSPDLYTDTQYF; CDR3nt: TGCGCCAGCAGCCCGGACCTTTACACAGATACGCAGTATTTT
v_gene: TRBV27; j_gene: TRBJ2-2; abundance: few; d_gene: TRBD2; CDR3aa: CASGGLAFTGELFF; CDR3nt: TGTGCCAGCGGAGGACTAGCCTTCACCGGGGAGCTGTTTTTT
v_gene: TRBV6-2/TRBV6-3; j_gene: TRBJ2-1; abundance: few; d_gene: -; CDR3aa: CASRPLNDHNEQFF; CDR3nt: TGTGCCAGCAGGCCCCTAAATGACCACAATGAGCAGTTCTTC
v_gene: TRBV5-6; j_gene: TRBJ2-7; abundance: -; d_gene: TRBD1; CDR3aa: CASSSGTVSYEQYF; CDR3nt: TGTGCCAGCAGCTCAGGGACAGTCTCCTACGAGCAGTACTTC
v_gene: TRBV5-1; j_gene: TRBJ1-5; abundance: -; d_gene: TRBD1; CDR3aa: CASSLAFPGQGNDLDSNQPQHF; CDR3nt: TGCGCCAGCAGCTTGGCCTTTCCCGGACAGGGGAATGACTTGGATAGCAATCAGCCCCAGCATTTT
v_gene: TRBV7-2; j_gene: TRBJ1-1; abundance: many; d_gene: -; CDR3aa: CASSFDRRGRWMNTEAFF; CDR3nt: TGTGCCAGCAGCTTCGACCGCCGGGGGAGATGGATGAACACTGAAGCTTTCTTT
v_gene: TRBV9; j_gene: TRBJ1-1; abundance: few; d_gene: -; CDR3aa: CASSVGENTEAFF; CDR3nt: TGTGCCAGCAGCGTAGGGGAAAACACTGAAGCTTTCTTT
v_gene: TRBV7-2; j_gene: TRBJ2-7; abundance: -; d_gene: TRBD2; CDR3aa: CASSLATSGNYEQYF; CDR3nt: TGTGCCAGCAGCTTAGCGACTAGCGGGAACTACGAGCAGTACTTC
v_gene: TRBV7-6; j_gene: TRBJ2-1; abundance: -; d_gene: -; CDR3aa: CASSLIYGISEQFF; CDR3nt: TGTGCCAGCAGCTTAATTTACGGAATATCCGAGCAGTTCTTC
v_gene: TRBV27; j_gene: TRBJ2-7; abundance: -; d_gene: TRBD2; CDR3aa: CASSLGTSGTYEQYF; CDR3nt: TGTGCCAGCAGTTTAGGGACTAGCGGGACCTACGAGCAGTACTTC
v_gene: TRBV7-6; j_gene: TRBJ2-7; abundance: -; d_gene: -; CDR3aa: CASSFSTAYEQYF; CDR3nt: TGTGCCAGCAGCTTTAGTACAGCCTACGAGCAGTACTTC
v_gene: TRBV7-9; j_gene: TRBJ2-1; abundance: few; d_gene: -; CDR3aa: CASSFSGPGDEQFF; CDR3nt: TGTGCCAGCAGCTTCAGTGGGCCCGGGGATGAGCAGTTCTTC
v_gene: TRBV9; j_gene: TRBJ2-5; abundance: -; d_gene: TRBD1; CDR3aa: CASSHSGGGETQYF; CDR3nt: TGTGCCAGCAGCCACTCAGGGGGCGGAGAGACCCAGTACTTC
v_gene: TRBV7-9; j_gene: TRBJ1-6; abundance: many; d_gene: -; CDR3aa: CASSLLTLYNSPLHF; CDR3nt: TGTGCCAGCAGCTTACTGACCCTCTATAATTCACCCCTCCACTTT
v_gene: TRBV11-2; j_gene: TRBJ2-7; abundance: -; d_gene: -; CDR3aa: CASSLRVSGASYEQYF; CDR3nt: TGTGCCAGCAGCCTAAGGGTGTCGGGGGCATCCTACGAGCAGTACTTC
v_gene: TRBV6-2/TRBV6-3; j_gene: TRBJ2-1; abundance: few; d_gene: TRBD2; CDR3aa: CASSLFSGGHYNEQFF; CDR3nt: TGTGCCAGCTCCCTCTTTAGCGGGGGACACTACAATGAGCAGTTCTTC
v_gene: TRBV4-2; j_gene: TRBJ2-6; abundance: -; d_gene: -; CDR3aa: CASSQDIREINVLTF; CDR3nt: TGTGCCAGCAGCCAAGACATCCGGGAGATCAACGTCCTGACTTTC
v_gene: TRBV7-2; j_gene: TRBJ2-7; abundance: many; d_gene: -; CDR3aa: CASSPSSYEQYF; CDR3nt: TGTGCCAGCAGTCCTTCTTCCTACGAGCAGTACTTC
v_gene: TRBV7-3; j_gene: TRBJ2-1; abundance: few; d_gene: -; CDR3aa: CASSFRGGLWGYNEQFF; CDR3nt: TGTGCCAGCAGCTTCAGGGGGGGCTTATGGGGGTACAATGAGCAGTTCTTC
v_gene: TRBV7-8; j_gene: TRBJ2-3; abundance: -; d_gene: TRBD2; CDR3aa: CASSPLGGVYSTDTQYF; CDR3nt: TGTGCCAGCAGCCCGTTGGGGGGGGTGTATTCAACAGATACGCAGTATTTT
v_gene: TRBV7-2; j_gene: TRBJ2-2; abundance: -; d_gene: -; CDR3aa: CASSLNIAANTGELFF; CDR3nt: TGTGCCAGCAGCTTAAATATAGCAGCGAACACCGGGGAGCTGTTTTTT
v_gene: TRBV7-2; j_gene: TRBJ2-1; abundance: -; d_gene: TRBD2; CDR3aa: CASSLPTSGEYNEQFF; CDR3nt: TGTGCCAGCAGCTTACCGACTAGCGGTGAATACAATGAGCAGTTCTTC
v_gene: TRBV7-8; j_gene: TRBJ2-7; abundance: few; d_gene: TRBD2; CDR3aa: CASSTEAIGLANSEQYF; CDR3nt: TGTGCCAGCAGTACCGAAGCGATCGGACTAGCGAACTCCGAGCAGTACTTC
v_gene: TRBV27; j_gene: TRBJ2-2; abundance: -; d_gene: TRBD1; CDR3aa: CASSFTGGHGELFF; CDR3nt: TGTGCCAGCAGTTTCACAGGGGGTCACGGGGAGCTGTTTTTT
v_gene: TRBV11-2; j_gene: TRBJ1-1; abundance: few; d_gene: -; CDR3aa: CASSLTQVNTEAFF; CDR3nt: TGTGCCAGCAGCTTAACGCAGGTGAACACTGAAGCTTTCTTT